Shown below are 6 T cell receptor beta chains from a single sample sequenced in a study of glioma-infiltrating T cells. Using RNA template, CDR3s of TCR alpha and beta were amplified with iRepertoire arm-PCR. MiXCR, run by TCRdb on the multiplex PCR reads, gives a single entry per CDR3 protein. The data hold roughly 10,000 distinct CDR3 sequences, with around three fifths observed a single time. Sequencing was done on a sample of glioma tissue, nonneoplastic brain tissue, or PBMCs (not recorded which). All receptors come from a human donor with low-grade glioma or glioblastoma, undergoing nonglioma brain surgery, or in good health (not recorded which).

This chain uses TRBV5-1 with TRBJ1-5, with TRBD1 matching 8 bases. J was trimmed by 3 bases and V by 0 bases; bases with no gene match: 8. Per germline, CDR1 SGHRS and CDR2 YFSETQ. The CDR3 sequence is 17 residues long. The CDR3 DNA is TGCGCCAGCAGCTTGGACGGACAGGGTCACATCAATCAGCCCCAGCATTTT. It codes for CASSLDGQGHINQPQHF.

This clonotype was detected many times. The missing conserved phenylalanine or tryptophan at the end of this CDR3 makes a read error likely. The rearrangement uses TRBV20-1 and TRBJ1-2, with D perhaps TRBD1 (5 bases). Germline CDR1 reads DFQATT; CDR2 reads SNEGSKA (reference sequence). CDR3 size: 11 residues. The germline V and J ends were trimmed by 5 bases and 8 bases, with 12 bases remaining between them. Here the CDR3 reads CSAYRSGGYTS. The CDR3 region has the DNA TGCAGTGCTTACAGGTCTGGGGGCTACACCTCC.

This clonotype showed up many times. This sequence joins TRBV7-8 and TRBJ2-7, with a possible D match to TRBD1 (6 bases). The CDR3 runs to 16 residues. The V end lost 4 bases, the J end lost 1 base, and 17 bases lay between the germline ends. Germline values: CDR1 SGHVS, CDR2 FQNEAQ. CDR3 amino acids: CASSSLGAGMSYEQYF. The CDR3 region has the DNA TGTGCCAGCAGCTCCCTGGGGGCAGGGATGTCCTACGAGCAGTACTTC.

The V and J genes are TRBV7-2 and TRBJ2-2, with 8 bases that match TRBD2. Germline assignment: CDR1 SGHTA and CDR2 FQGNSA. CDR3 size: 17 residues. V gave up 4 bases and J gave up 3 bases; unmatched junction bases: 10. For the CDR3, the DNA is TGTGCCAGCAGCTCACCCGGGGGAGCGGGAGACACCGGGGAGCTGTTTTTT. This gives the protein CASSSPGGAGDTGELFF. The full variable domain, its missing parts supplied by reference TRBV7-2 and TRBJ2-2, is GAGVSQSPSNKVTEKGKDVELRCDPISGHTALYWYRQSLGQGLEFLIYFQGNSAPDKSGLPSDRFSAERTGGSVSTLTIQRTQQEDSAVYLCASSSPGGAGDTGELFFGEGSRLTVL.

The CDR3: CASQVRRGEQYF. CDR3 sequence (DNA): TGTGCCAGCCAGGTCAGGAGAGGAGAGCAGTACTTC. The rearrangement links TRBV28 to TRBJ2-7; D not certain. Trimming shortened V by 8 bases and J by 7 bases, and 15 bases separated the two germline ends. This CDR3 contains 12 residues. Per germline, CDR1 MDHEN and CDR2 SYDVKM.

This clonotype was observed a handful of times. Since no conserved phenylalanine or tryptophan closes the CDR3, a read error is the likely cause. This chain joins TRBV6-1 and TRBJ1-1; perhaps TRBD1 as D (5 bases). Germline V lookup: CDR1 MNHNS, CDR2 SASEGT. Trimming stripped 11 bases from V and 6 bases from J, with 19 bases between. The CDR3 has 13 residues. The CDR3 reads CASEEPRVAEAFL. The CDR3 DNA sequence: TGTGCCTCCGAAGAGCCCAGGGTGGCTGAAGCTTTCCTT.